Each of the 2 T cell receptor beta chains below was sequenced from the same sample in a study of Graves' ophthalmopathy and Graves' hyperthyroidism. RNA served as the template for amplifying TCR beta CDR3 regions. Second-round multiplex PCR came after a first-round RT-PCR that employed HTBI primers. TCRdb called the multiplex PCR reads again in MiXCR, with one record for every CDR3 protein. The data show under 350,000 distinct CDR3 sequences, roughly a sixth seen once. Sequences were obtained from peripheral blood. The receptor set was obtained from an adult man with Graves' ophthalmopathy.

This clonotype was seen repeatedly, ten times or more. The chain has TRBV7-9 and TRBJ2-2; D is uncertain. The CDR3 loop spans 13 amino acids. Trimming stripped 2 bases from V and 3 bases from J, with 4 bases between. Germline CDR1 SEHNR, CDR2 FQNEAQ (reference sequence). The CDR3 loop reads CASSLQDTGELFF. In DNA, the CDR3 is TGTGCCAGCAGCTTACAGGACACCGGGGAGCTGTTTTTT.

This clonotype was observed at least ten times. This rearrangement joins TRBV20-1 to TRBJ2-5; 7 nucleotides match TRBD1. Germline V lookup: CDR1 DFQATT, CDR2 SNEGSKA (reference sequence). Trimming took 2 bases from V and 4 from J; bases not matched to a gene: 10. This CDR3 region has 15 residues. Here the CDR3 DNA reads TGCAGTGCTAGACCTGCTAGGGGGCGGCGAGAGACCCAGTACTTC. Encoded protein: CSARPARGRRETQYF.